This T cell receptor beta chain was documented in a study of shared clonotypes between healthy human individuals. Measured with immunoSEQ multiplex PCR; TCRdb has only the in-frame clones, and not every one. Among 1.5 million to 2.5 million clones listed, approximately 95% were seen once. CD8 cells classed as naive were CD45RO-negative and positively selected for CCR7, excluding terminally differentiated effector memory CD45RA+ cells. The TCR comes from a man between 18 and 29 years old in good health. The sequenced sample consisted of naive CD8+ T cells sorted from blood.

Written as DNA, the CDR3 is TGTGCCGGCAGGGACAGCCAGAACACTGAAGCTTTCTTT. Translation gives CAGRDSQNTEAFF. The chain is built from TRBV19 and TRBJ1-1, with 7 positions matching TRBD1. V shed 11 bases, J shed 1 base, and the junction held 7 bases outside the gene matches. CDR1 is LNHDA, CDR2 SQIVND, per germline (reference sequence). The CDR3 is 13 amino acids.